Each of the 12 T cell receptor beta chains below was sequenced from the same sample in a study of blood T cell repertoires in COVID-19. Profiled with immunoSEQ multiplex PCR; TCRdb holds only in-frame clones, not every one. The sample includes a few hundred thousand clones, roughly 90% seen only once; the top ten take around 1.9%. Sequencing was carried out using PBMCs or T cells enriched from blood (not recorded which). Receptors were obtained from a woman aged 35 to 49 who had recovered from COVID-19.

The rearrangement links TRBV10-1 to TRBJ2-7; 13 nucleotides line up with TRBD2. The CDR3 is 15 amino acids. J gave up 3 bases and V 7 bases, and 6 bases lay outside the gene matches. The V gene's germline CDR1 is WNHNN and CDR2 SYGVQD (reference sequence). The CDR3 DNA sequence: TGCGCCAGCACTCCCGGGACTAGCGGGGACTACGAGCAGTACTTC. Translated: CASTPGTSGDYEQYF.

The chain combines TRBV10-3 with TRBJ1-5; D ambiguous. Germline loops: CDR1 ENHRY, CDR2 SYGVKD. This CDR3 has 14 amino acids. V was pared by 3 bases and J by 3 bases, with 9 bases between. This CDR3 reads CAISDRVDNQPQHF. CDR3 DNA sequence: TGTGCCATCAGTGATCGGGTGGACAATCAGCCCCAGCATTTT.

This clone is a singleton in its sample. The chain employs TRBV7-6 and TRBJ2-1, with 13 bases aligning to TRBD2. Germline assignment: CDR1 SGHVS and CDR2 FNYEAQ. The CDR3 totals 18 residues. V lost 1 base to trimming and J lost 4 bases; unmatched junction nucleotides: 7. CDR3 sequence: CASSLDPGTSGVYNEQFF. CDR3 DNA: TGTGCCAGCAGCTTAGATCCCGGGACTAGCGGGGTATACAATGAGCAGTTCTTC.

The V call is TRBV19, the J call TRBJ1-2; 7 nucleotides agree with TRBD1. Germline V gene lookup returns CDR1 LNHDA and CDR2 SQIVND (reference sequence). Losses at the gene ends were 7 bases for V and 1 base for J; bases not matched to a gene: 6. The CDR3 runs to 14 residues. CDR3 residues: CASTRDRVNYGYTF. In DNA, the CDR3 is TGTGCCAGTACTCGGGACAGAGTTAACTATGGCTACACCTTC.

This clone has only a few counts. The rearrangement joins TRBV7-9 to TRBJ2-3; D might be TRBD1 (5 bases). This CDR3 has 15 amino acids. CDR1 and CDR2 (germline): SEHNR, FQNEAQ (reference sequence). Deletions cut 0 bases from V and 6 bases from J, with 13 bases between. Written as DNA, the CDR3 is TGTGCCAGCAGCTTAGCCCAGGACACCCTTGATACGCAGTATTTT. As protein: CASSLAQDTLDTQYF.

This chain connects TRBV10-1 to TRBJ2-7; possibly TRBD1 for D (6 bases). V gave up 3 bases and J gave up 3 bases, with 18 bases separating them. This CDR3 region has 16 residues. Germline values: CDR1 WNHNN, CDR2 SYGVQD (reference sequence). The CDR3 region has the DNA TGCGCCAGCAGTGAATGTATGCGACAGGACATCTACGAGCAGTACTTC. Translating it yields CASSECMRQDIYEQYF.

This clone showed up just a few times. This rearrangement joins TRBV24-1 to TRBJ1-1, with D uncertain. Germline CDR1 reads KGHDR; CDR2 reads SFDVKD. Trimming removed 6 bases from V and 0 bases from J, with 4 bases in between. The CDR3 contains 12 residues. CDR3 nucleotide sequence: TGTGCCACCAGTTCGGTGAACACTGAAGCTTTCTTT. Encoded protein: CATSSVNTEAFF.

V and J are TRBV5-1 and TRBJ2-4; TRBD1 might be the D (6 bases). The CDR3 spans 13 residues. V lost 0 bases and J 5 bases, leaving 6 bases between the germline ends. Germline V gives CDR1 SGHRS, CDR2 YFSETQ. Written as DNA, the CDR3 is TGCGCCAGCAGCTTGGGACAGGAAAACATTCAGTACTTC. It codes for CASSLGQENIQYF.

The chain combines TRBV5-4 with TRBJ2-7, with 9 bases identical to TRBD1. With 3 bases clipped from V and 5 bases from J, the junction kept 9 bases outside the gene matches. The CDR3 has 15 residues. CDR1 and CDR2 (germline): SGHNT, YYREEE (reference sequence). The CDR3 here is CASSSLGQGTNEQYF. The CDR3 bases are TGTGCCAGCAGCTCTCTGGGACAGGGTACGAACGAGCAGTACTTC.

This chain uses TRBV5-1 with TRBJ1-2; possible D gene TRBD1, 5 bases. The length of the CDR3 is 14 residues. Germline assignment: CDR1 SGHRS and CDR2 YFSETQ. Trimming took off 1 base at V and 7 bases at J, with 14 bases between the two ends. As DNA, the CDR3 is TGCGCCAGCAGCTTGATCCAGGGATCTTCTGGCTACACCTTC. This translates into CASSLIQGSSGYTF.

This chain uses TRBV11-2 with TRBJ1-2, with a weak D call TRBD1 (6 bases). The CDR3 extends over 17 amino acids. In germline, CDR1 is SGHAT, CDR2 FQNNGV. V lost 3 bases, J lost 0 bases, and 17 bases lay in between. Here the CDR3 reads CASSFPTGKIPNYGYTF. The CDR3 DNA sequence: TGTGCCAGCAGCTTCCCGACAGGAAAGATACCTAACTATGGCTACACCTTC.

The gene calls are TRBV29-1 and TRBJ2-5; D might be TRBD1 (5 bases). Germline loops: CDR1 SQVTM, CDR2 ANQGSEA. Trimming cost V 4 bases and J 5 bases, with 17 bases left between them. The CDR3 loop spans 14 amino acids. In DNA, the CDR3 is TGCAGCGTTGCCCGGGCCCCGCCAGGGGAGACCCAGTACTTC. Residues: CSVARAPPGETQYF.